Presented here are 25 T cell receptor beta chains from one specimen sequenced in a study of cytomegalovirus exposure and HLA in healthy donors. The PCR used 60 Vbeta and 13 Jbeta primers. TCRdb's table, derived via immunoSEQ multiplex PCR, lists solely in-frame clones and lacks some. The profile shows more than 90,000 clones, around 77% of them singletons. The sequenced sample consisted of PBMCs. Every receptor here comes from a man younger than 40 in good health and CMV-seronegative.

The chain employs TRBV6-1 and TRBJ2-3, with 7 bases that match TRBD2. The CDR3 consists of 15 residues. Germline CDR1 and CDR2: MNHNS and SASEGT. After removal of 1 base from V and 1 base from J, the junction contained 2 bases not matched to a gene. CDR3 protein: CASSEVGGGTDTQYF. The CDR3 DNA reads as TGTGCCAGCAGTGAAGTGGGAGGGGGCACAGATACGCAGTATTTT.

The V and J genes are TRBV4-1 and TRBJ1-2; unclear D gene. The germline V gene encodes CDR1 MGHRA and CDR2 YSYEKL. This CDR3 contains 15 residues. V shed 0 bases and J shed 5 bases, with 13 bases lying between them. The CDR3 here is CASSQDGVRGYGYTF. The CDR3, as DNA: TGCGCCAGCAGCCAAGATGGGGTGAGAGGGTATGGCTACACCTTC.

This chain uses TRBV18 with TRBJ2-3, with 12 bases fitting TRBD2. Germline CDR1 and CDR2: KGHSH and LQKENI. J lost 4 bases, V lost 2 bases, and 10 bases had no gene match. This CDR3 has 18 residues. The CDR3 coding sequence is TGTGCCAGCTCACCAAACACATTACTAGCGGGAGGCGCAGATACGCAGTATTTT. This gives the protein CASSPNTLLAGGADTQYF.

V gene TRBV19 combines with J gene TRBJ2-2, with 8 bases aligning to TRBD1. V lost 1 base to trimming and J lost 4 bases; unmatched junction nucleotides: 5. Per germline, CDR1 LNHDA and CDR2 SQIVND (reference sequence). The CDR3 consists of 16 residues. The CDR3 reads CASSIGQGAGTGELFF. The CDR3 bases are TGTGCCAGTAGTATAGGGCAGGGGGCCGGCACCGGGGAGCTGTTTTTT.

This sequence joins TRBV7-3 and TRBJ2-1, with 7 bases aligning to TRBD2. Germline V gene lookup returns CDR1 SGHTA and CDR2 FQGTGA. This CDR3 has 16 residues. Trimming took 4 bases from V and 5 from J; bases not matched to a gene: 11. CDR3 sequence: CASSSTRDYPDNEQFF. In nucleotides, the CDR3 is TGTGCCAGCAGCTCGACCCGGGACTACCCAGACAATGAGCAGTTCTTC. Full variable domain (missing parts from reference TRBV7-3 and TRBJ2-1): GAGVSQTPSNKVTEKGKYVELRCDPISGHTALYWYRQSLGQGPEFLIYFQGTGAADDSGLPNDRFFAVRPEGSVSTLKIQRTERGDSAVYLCASSSTRDYPDNEQFFGPGTRLTVL.

J is TRBJ1-3 and V is TRBV7-8; TRBD1 matches at 10 bases. The ends lost 4 bases at V and 0 bases at J; junction bases unmatched: 12. Germline V gene data show CDR1 as SGHVS and CDR2 as FQNEAQ. The CDR3 sequence is 19 residues long. CDR3 sequence: CASSSPGQGLIYSGNTIYF. CDR3 DNA: TGTGCCAGCAGCTCGCCGGGACAGGGGCTTATCTACTCTGGAAACACCATATATTTT.

This clone has more than one count but fewer than ten. The genes are TRBV5-5 and TRBJ1-5, with no clear D. The CDR3 has 13 amino acids. Between the trimmed V and J ends, which lost 4 bases and 0 bases, there was a span of 5 bases. Germline lookup yields CDR1 SGHKS and CDR2 YYEKEE (reference sequence). CDR3 in DNA: TGTGCCAGCAGCCCTCTTAGCAATCAGCCCCAGCATTTT. Amino acid sequence: CASSPLSNQPQHF.

This chain joins TRBV5-1 and TRBJ1-2; 8 bases map to TRBD1. The junction had 8 bases not matched to a gene; V was cut back by 0 bases and J by 4 bases. The CDR3 loop spans 16 amino acids. In germline, CDR1 is SGHRS, CDR2 YFSETQ. The CDR3: CASSLVQGAVVYGYTF. The CDR3 DNA sequence: TGCGCCAGCAGCTTGGTTCAGGGGGCTGTGGTCTATGGCTACACCTTC. Supplemented by reference TRBV5-1 and TRBJ1-2, the full variable domain reads KAGVTQTPRYLIKTRGQQVTLSCSPISGHRSVSWYQQTPGQGLQFLFEYFSETQRNKGNFPGRFSGRQFSNSRSEMNVSTLELGDSALYLCASSLVQGAVVYGYTFGSGTRLTVV.

CDR3 sequence (DNA): TGTGCCATCCGGGCCTCGAAGGGGTATGGCTACACCTTC. It specifies CAIRASKGYGYTF. V usage is TRBV2 and J usage is TRBJ1-2, with TRBD1 as a possible D gene (5 bases). The V end was cut by 10 bases, the J end by 5 bases, with 17 bases between. The CDR3 has 13 residues. The germline gives CDR1 SNHLY, CDR2 FYNNEI.

Points on this clone: One end of the junction is discordant with germline, which a read error may explain. This chain links TRBV7-2 with TRBJ2-7; the match to TRBD1 covers 9 bases. The CDR3 consists of 15 residues. Germline V gene data show CDR1 as SGHTA and CDR2 as FQGNSA. The CDR3: CARSLTGTGTYEQYF. In DNA, the CDR3 is TGTGCCCGCAGCTTAACCGGGACAGGGACCTACGAGCAGTACTTC.

The sample holds a few counts of this clone. This chain connects TRBV6-6 to TRBJ1-4; D might be TRBD1 (6 bases). V was pared by 1 base and J by 7 bases, with 10 bases between. There are 14 residues in the CDR3. Germline loops: CDR1 MNHNY, CDR2 SVGAGI (reference sequence). CDR3 in amino acids: CASSYYRDGEKLFF. DNA of the CDR3: TGTGCCAGCAGTTACTACAGGGACGGTGAAAAACTGTTTTTT.

The chain joins TRBV7-2 to TRBJ2-5; 10 positions match TRBD1. The CDR3 loop spans 14 amino acids. The trim removed 5 bases at V and 3 bases at J, leaving 3 bases unmatched. Per the germline V gene, CDR1 is SGHTA and CDR2 is FQGNSA. CDR3 residues: CASSLGTGEETQYF. The CDR3 coding sequence is TGTGCCAGCAGCCTCGGGACAGGGGAAGAGACCCAGTACTTC.

The chain carries TRBV6-6 and TRBJ1-2; D remains ambiguous. The CDR3 contains 13 residues. Germline CDR1 is MNHNY and CDR2 is SVGAGI (reference sequence). Between the trimmed V and J ends, which lost 6 bases and 0 bases, there was a span of 8 bases. CDR3 protein: CASRQTANYGYTF. Here the CDR3 DNA reads TGTGCCAGCAGACAAACAGCTAACTATGGCTACACCTTC.

This clone was seen more than once but under ten times. The chain has TRBV4-2 and TRBJ1-4; no reliable D call. Germline CDR1 reads LGHNA; CDR2 reads YNFKEQ. Between the trimmed V and J ends, which lost 2 bases and 0 bases, there was a span of 19 bases. This CDR3 is built from 19 residues. The CDR3 DNA is TGTGCCAGCAGCCAAAATTACCACGGAGCCTCTGCAACTAATGAAAAACTGTTTTTT. It yields the protein CASSQNYHGASATNEKLFF.

This CDR3 is CASSQGATNEKLFF. DNA of the CDR3: TGCGCCAGCAGCCAAGGGGCCACTAATGAAAAACTGTTTTTT. V usage is TRBV5-1 and J usage is TRBJ1-4, with a possible D match to TRBD1 (5 bases). The germline gives CDR1 SGHRS, CDR2 YFSETQ. Between the trimmed V and J ends, which lost 4 bases and 2 bases, there was a span of 9 bases. CDR3 length: 14 amino acids.

This chain's CDR3 is CASSLGPLRHSINEQFF. In DNA, the CDR3 is TGTGCCAGCAGCTTAGGTCCTCTACGACATTCTATCAATGAGCAGTTCTTC. The gene calls are TRBV11-3 and TRBJ2-1; D gene unclear. Germline V gives CDR1 SGHNT, CDR2 YENEEA. Trimming pared 1 base from V and 6 bases from J, leaving 19 bases between. The CDR3 length is 17 residues.

This rearrangement joins TRBV25-1 to TRBJ1-4; maybe TRBD1 (5 bases). The CDR3 consists of 15 residues. The V gene's germline CDR1 is MGHDK and CDR2 SYGVNS. Trimming took off 3 bases at V and 3 bases at J, with 11 bases between the two ends. The CDR3 loop is CASSDPGFSNEKLFF. As DNA, the CDR3 is TGTGCCAGCAGTGATCCAGGGTTCTCTAATGAAAAACTGTTTTTT. Supplemented by reference TRBV25-1 and TRBJ1-4, the full variable domain reads EADIYQTPRYLVIGTGKKITLECSQTMGHDKMYWYQQDPGMELHLIHYSYGVNSTEKGDLSSESTVSRIRTEHFPLTLESARPSHTSQYLCASSDPGFSNEKLFFGSGTQLSVL.

The V gene is TRBV6-5, the J gene TRBJ1-2; possible D gene TRBD1, 5 bases. Trimming removed 5 bases at V and 8 bases at J, with 12 bases between. CDR1 and CDR2 from the germline V gene are MNHEY and SVGAGI. CDR3 length: 12 amino acids. The CDR3 region has the DNA TGTGCCAGCAGTGACAGTGTCTGCGGCTACACCTTC. Protein: CASSDSVCGYTF.

The gene calls are TRBV19 and TRBJ2-5; 7 bases line up with TRBD1. With V trimmed by 8 bases and J by 5 bases, 8 bases remained unmatched. There are 13 residues in the CDR3. CDR1 LNHDA and CDR2 SQIVND come from the germline V gene (reference sequence). The CDR3 region is CASRAGGVETQYF. The CDR3 region has the DNA TGTGCCAGTCGAGCAGGGGGAGTGGAGACCCAGTACTTC.

The V call is TRBV27, the J call TRBJ1-5, with 7 bases fitting TRBD1. This CDR3 has 17 residues. V shed 5 bases, J shed 3 bases, and the junction held 13 bases outside the gene matches. Germline CDR1 reads MNHEY; CDR2 reads SMNVEV (reference sequence). CDR3 loop: CASSQQPPGQINQPQHF. CDR3 nucleotides: TGTGCCAGCAGTCAGCAGCCGCCGGGACAGATCAATCAGCCCCAGCATTTT.

V and J are TRBV10-1 and TRBJ2-1; TRBD2 matches at 12 bases. Germline V lookup: CDR1 WNHNN, CDR2 SYGVQD (reference sequence). The J segment lost 7 bases and the V segment lost 6 bases, leaving 7 bases of the junction unmatched. The CDR3 spans 15 residues. In nucleotides, the CDR3 is TGCGCCAGCAGCTTATCCGGGACTAGCGGGAATGAGCAGTTCTTC. Amino acid sequence: CASSLSGTSGNEQFF.

The chain has TRBV6-6 and TRBJ1-5; D call uncertain. The CDR3 is made up of 16 amino acids. Trimming took off 0 bases at V and 0 bases at J, with 9 bases between the two ends. Germline loops: CDR1 MNHNY, CDR2 SVGAGI (reference sequence). This CDR3 reads CASSYSIQYSNQPQHF. CDR3 DNA: TGTGCCAGCAGTTACTCGATACAGTATAGCAATCAGCCCCAGCATTTT.

The V and J genes are TRBV18 and TRBJ1-4; 7 bases match TRBD1. The V gene end was trimmed by 3 bases and the J gene end by 4 bases; junction bases not matched to a gene: 5. The germline V gene encodes CDR1 KGHSH and CDR2 LQKENI. The CDR3 length is 15 residues. CDR3 DNA sequence: TGTGCCAGCTCACCGGCAGGGGGAGTTAATGAAAAACTGTTTTTT. Translated, it gives CASSPAGGVNEKLFF.

This clone occurred a few times. The chain joins TRBV4-1 to TRBJ2-2; 9 bases line up with TRBD1. V was pared by 0 bases and J by 6 bases, with 11 bases of the junction left unmatched. The CDR3 runs 18 residues. Germline CDR1 is MGHRA and CDR2 is YSYEKL. In DNA form, the CDR3 reads TGCGCCAGCAGCCAAGATTTGGGACAGGGCGATGAGGCCGGGGAGCTGTTTTTT. Its translation: CASSQDLGQGDEAGELFF.

V usage is TRBV20-1 and J usage is TRBJ1-2; 7 bases line up with TRBD1. Germline lookup yields CDR1 DFQATT and CDR2 SNEGSKA (reference sequence). This CDR3 is 11 amino acids long. CDR3 sequence: CGDRTDYGYTF. CDR3 bases: TGCGGGGACAGAACAGACTATGGCTACACCTTC.